What follows are 24 T cell receptor beta chains derived from one specimen sequenced in a study of vaccination effects on CD4 cells after COVID-19. Expansion of antigen-specific CD4+ T cells with viral peptide pools was carried out by the ViraFEST assay before sequencing. With around ten days of culture completed, CD4+ T cells were isolated. A positive SARS-CoV-2 PCR test fell between March and December 2020. Clones were read by immunoSEQ multiplex PCR, and TCRdb kept only the in-frame ones, dropping some. The sample carries more than 45,000 clones, around 76% recorded once. No antigen is known for these receptors. The sequencing used CD4+ T cells from PBMCs cultured with HIV peptides, collected before COVID-19 vaccination. Subset noted: HIV-1 Nef peptide pool negative control/reference culture. The receptors were sampled from a human donor who had a prior SARS-CoV-2 infection.

This sequence joins TRBV11-2 and TRBJ1-1, with 7 bases aligning to TRBD1. Unmatched junction bases numbered 10, after V lost 3 bases and J lost 3 bases. The CDR3 loop spans 16 amino acids. CDR1 and CDR2 (germline): SGHAT, FQNNGV. The CDR3 DNA follows: TGTGCCAGCAGCTTCGGCCGGGACAGTTCTTACACTGAAGCTTTCTTT. This gives the protein CASSFGRDSSYTEAFF.

The chain is built from TRBV7-9 and TRBJ2-1, with 9 bases lining up with TRBD2. CDR1 is SEHNR, CDR2 FQNEAQ, per germline (reference sequence). CDR3 length: 16 residues. V trimming: 5 bases; J trimming: 1 base; junction bases outside the gene matches: 6. In DNA form, the CDR3 reads TGTGCCAGCAGCCAAGGACTAGCGTTTTCCTACAATGAGCAGTTCTTC. It is translated as CASSQGLAFSYNEQFF.

The J gene is TRBJ2-1, the V gene TRBV6-2 or TRBV6-3; 8 nucleotides align to TRBD2. Germline lookup yields CDR1 MNHEY and CDR2 SVGEGT. This CDR3 is built from 16 residues. The junction had 5 bases not matched to a gene; V was cut back by 0 bases and J by 4 bases. This chain's CDR3 is CASSYSRLAQYNEQFF. The DNA of the CDR3 is TGTGCCAGCAGTTACTCGAGACTAGCGCAATACAATGAGCAGTTCTTC.

The CDR3 spells CASSLAGGSPGYTF. CDR3 bases: TGTGCCAGCAGCTTAGCCGGAGGAAGCCCAGGCTACACCTTC. The gene calls are TRBV7-9 and TRBJ1-2; D call uncertain. V was pared by 0 bases and J by 8 bases, with 13 bases between. From germline, CDR1 is SEHNR and CDR2 FQNEAQ (reference sequence). The CDR3 loop spans 14 amino acids.

The chain has TRBV5-4 and TRBJ2-5; D remains unclear. Between the trimmed V and J ends, which lost 4 bases and 4 bases, there was a span of 8 bases. Germline lookup yields CDR1 SGHNT and CDR2 YYREEE (reference sequence). This CDR3 region has 12 residues. The DNA for the CDR3 is TGTGCCAGCAGCCGCTTTGGAGAGACCCAGTACTTC. Translating gives CASSRFGETQYF.

V and J are TRBV9 and TRBJ2-5; 10 nucleotides align to TRBD1. Germline values: CDR1 SGDLS, CDR2 YYNGEE. CDR3 length: 14 residues. The junction had 2 bases not matched to a gene; V was cut back by 3 bases and J by 3 bases. Written as DNA, the CDR3 is TGTGCCAGCAGCGCGGGACAGGGGAAAGAGACCCAGTACTTC. This gives the protein CASSAGQGKETQYF.

The sample holds one count of this clone. This chain joins TRBV2 and TRBJ2-5; D is ambiguous. V was pared by 7 bases and J by 3 bases, with 6 bases between. CDR3 size: 11 residues. The germline V gene has CDR1 SNHLY and CDR2 FYNNEI. In nucleotides, the CDR3 is TGTGCCAGCAAGGTAGAAGAGACCCAGTACTTC. Its protein is CASKVEETQYF.

The CDR3 reads CASSLGPGGLDNEQFF. The CDR3 region has the DNA TGTGCCAGCAGCTTAGGGCCCGGGGGGTTAGACAATGAGCAGTTCTTC. This chain joins TRBV11-3 and TRBJ2-1; TRBD2 matches 7 bases. The ends lost 1 base at V and 5 bases at J; junction bases unmatched: 8. There are 16 residues in the CDR3. Germline V gives CDR1 SGHNT, CDR2 YENEEA.

The rearrangement links TRBV30 to TRBJ2-1, with D possibly being TRBD1 (5 bases). Per germline, CDR1 GTSNPN and CDR2 SVGIG (reference sequence). The length of the CDR3 is 15 residues. Trimming left V 0 bases short and J 2 bases short, with 11 bases between. CDR3 sequence: CAWSVQVGAYNEQFF. The CDR3 DNA is TGTGCCTGGAGTGTACAGGTAGGGGCCTACAATGAGCAGTTCTTC.

V is TRBV6-2 or TRBV6-3 and J is TRBJ2-3, with a tentative D call TRBD2 (6 bases). The germline CDR1 and CDR2 sequences are MNHEY and SVGEGT. This CDR3 is 14 amino acids long. Between the trimmed V and J ends, which lost 5 bases and 6 bases, there was a span of 15 bases. CDR3 in amino acids: CASSPSTRFDTQYF. DNA for the CDR3: TGTGCCAGCAGTCCGTCGACTAGGTTTGATACGCAGTATTTT.

This clone was observed once. The chain recombines TRBV18 with TRBJ2-1; 14 bases align to TRBD2. CDR3 size: 17 residues. Germline V gene data show CDR1 as KGHSH and CDR2 as LQKENI. The junction had 8 bases not matched to a gene; V was cut back by 3 bases and J by 7 bases. The CDR3 coding sequence is TGTGCCAGCTCACCTCCCGGGACTAGCGGGAGCAGGAATGAGCAGTTCTTC. Residues: CASSPPGTSGSRNEQFF.

This clone has more than one count but fewer than ten. The chain has TRBV5-6 and TRBJ1-1, with a weak D call TRBD1 (5 bases). Germline values: CDR1 SGHDT, CDR2 YYEEEE. V was cut by 3 bases and J by 3 bases, with 18 bases left in between. The CDR3 is made up of 16 amino acids. CDR3 protein: CASSSPSGLGDTEAFF. The DNA of the CDR3 is TGTGCCAGCAGCTCCCCCTCAGGGTTGGGGGACACTGAAGCTTTCTTT.

The chain carries TRBV9 and TRBJ1-6, with D possibly TRBD1 on 6 matching bases. The CDR3 extends over 17 amino acids. The germline CDR1 and CDR2 sequences are SGDLS and YYNGEE. V lost 4 bases to trimming and J lost 3 bases, with 17 bases between them. CDR3 sequence reads: CASSLGGGAVYNSPLHF. The CDR3 coding sequence is TGTGCCAGCAGCCTAGGAGGGGGGGCGGTCTATAATTCACCCCTCCACTTT. Looking up the rest from reference TRBV9 and TRBJ1-6 gives the full variable domain: DSGVTQTPKHLITATGQRVTLRCSPRSGDLSVYWYQQSLDQGLQFLIQYYNGEERAKGNILERFSAQQFPDLHSELNLSSLELGDSALYFCASSLGGGAVYNSPLHFGNGTRLTVT.

The rearrangement links TRBV5-1 to TRBJ2-7, with 10 bases that match TRBD2. Trimming cost V 0 bases and J 1 base; bases outside gene matches: 7. This CDR3 spans 17 amino acids. Germline lookup yields CDR1 SGHRS and CDR2 YFSETQ. CDR3 sequence (DNA): TGCGCCAGCAGCTTGGCCGCTAGCGGGGGCCTTTCCTACGAGCAGTACTTC. It encodes CASSLAASGGLSYEQYF.

The chain carries TRBV19 and TRBJ2-7; TRBD1 matches 9 bases. The V segment lost 4 bases and the J segment 2 bases; nucleotides outside the gene matches: 3. From germline, CDR1 is LNHDA and CDR2 SQIVND (reference sequence). The CDR3 extends over 14 amino acids. CDR3 sequence (DNA): TGTGCCAGTAGTAAAGGGACAGGGCCCTACGAGCAGTACTTC. Translating it yields CASSKGTGPYEQYF. The whole variable domain, filled in from reference TRBV19 and TRBJ2-7, reads DGGITQSPKYLFRKEGQNVTLSCEQNLNHDAMYWYRQDPGQGLRLIYYSQIVNDFQKGDIAEGYSVSREKKESFPLTVTSAQKNPTAFYLCASSKGTGPYEQYFGPGTRLTVT.

This clone was recorded a few times. The chain recombines TRBV18 with TRBJ2-5; D possibly corresponds to TRBD1 (7 bases). Trimming removed 2 bases at V and 4 bases at J, with 11 bases between. Germline V gene lookup returns CDR1 KGHSH and CDR2 LQKENI. This CDR3 spans 14 amino acids. CDR3 in amino acids: CASSPDREAETQYF. The CDR3 DNA follows: TGTGCCAGCTCACCAGACAGGGAGGCAGAGACCCAGTACTTC.

The chain carries TRBV10-3 and TRBJ2-7, with TRBD2 matching over 11 bases. The CDR3 runs to 14 residues. The germline V gene has CDR1 ENHRY and CDR2 SYGVKD. V lost 7 bases and J lost 6; bases outside the gene matches: 8. CDR3 DNA: TGTGCCATCAAAGCACCTAGCGGGGGGTCCGAGCAGTACTTC. Its translation is CAIKAPSGGSEQYF.

V is TRBV5-6 and J is TRBJ2-3; 7 positions agree with TRBD1. This CDR3 contains 16 residues. CDR1 and CDR2 from the germline V gene are SGHDT and YYEEEE. V was clipped by 1 base and J by 7 bases; unmatched bases: 12. In nucleotides, the CDR3 is TGTGCCAGCAGCTTGACAGGGGCTAACCTCATGAATACGCAGTATTTT. As protein: CASSLTGANLMNTQYF. Variable domain in full (rest from reference TRBV5-6 and TRBJ2-3): DAGVTQSPTHLIKTRGQQVTLRCSPKSGHDTVSWYQQALGQGPQFIFQYYEEEERQRGNFPDRFSGHQFPNYSSELNVNALLLGDSALYLCASSLTGANLMNTQYFGPGTRLTVL.

This chain uses TRBV4-1 with TRBJ1-2, with D possibly TRBD1 on 5 matching bases. Trimming took off 0 bases at V and 8 bases at J, with 13 bases between the two ends. Germline-derived CDR1 and CDR2 are MGHRA and YSYEKL. This CDR3 has 14 amino acids. CDR3 sequence: CASSQDPGARGYTF. In nucleotides, the CDR3 is TGCGCCAGCAGCCAAGATCCCGGGGCTCGGGGCTACACCTTC.

The chain carries TRBV12-3 or TRBV12-4 and TRBJ2-1, with D uncertain. This CDR3 contains 12 residues. Trimming took off 2 bases at V and 7 bases at J, with 6 bases between the two ends. In DNA, the CDR3 is TGTGCCAGCAGTTTATGGTGGAATGAGCAGTTCTTC. It translates to CASSLWWNEQFF.

The chain carries TRBV4-1 and TRBJ2-5; 8 nucleotides agree with TRBD2. The germline CDR1 and CDR2 sequences are MGHRA and YSYEKL. The CDR3 spans 15 residues. V dropped 1 base and J dropped 5; count of bases not matched to a gene: 6. In DNA, the CDR3 is TGCGCCAGCAGCCAAGGCGGGGGGCGGGGGGAGACCCAGTACTTC. It yields the protein CASSQGGGRGETQYF.

V usage is TRBV2 and J usage is TRBJ1-1; tentatively, D is TRBD1 (6 bases). This CDR3 region has 17 residues. V gave up 4 bases and J gave up 1 base, with 19 bases separating them. Germline CDR1 SNHLY, CDR2 FYNNEI. CDR3 DNA: TGTGCCAGCAGTGGCCTTAGTTGGGGGCAGGGGAACACTGAAGCTTTCTTT. It specifies CASSGLSWGQGNTEAFF.

In its sample, this clone was seen once. The chain has TRBV6-5 and TRBJ1-2; D not resolved. Trimming pared 3 bases from V and 6 bases from J, leaving 11 bases between. The CDR3 runs 13 residues. Per the germline V gene, CDR1 is MNHEY and CDR2 is SVGAGI. The CDR3 is CASSYASRHGYTF. DNA of the CDR3: TGTGCCAGCAGTTATGCCAGTAGGCATGGCTACACCTTC.

The chain uses TRBV7-2 and TRBJ1-1; D may be TRBD1 (6 bases). The V and J ends lost 3 bases and 10 bases respectively, with 18 bases between them. Germline loops: CDR1 SGHTA, CDR2 FQGNSA. CDR3 size: 14 residues. This CDR3 reads CASSFNRAPRGAFF. Here the CDR3 DNA reads TGTGCCAGCAGCTTCAACAGGGCCCCCCGAGGAGCTTTCTTT.